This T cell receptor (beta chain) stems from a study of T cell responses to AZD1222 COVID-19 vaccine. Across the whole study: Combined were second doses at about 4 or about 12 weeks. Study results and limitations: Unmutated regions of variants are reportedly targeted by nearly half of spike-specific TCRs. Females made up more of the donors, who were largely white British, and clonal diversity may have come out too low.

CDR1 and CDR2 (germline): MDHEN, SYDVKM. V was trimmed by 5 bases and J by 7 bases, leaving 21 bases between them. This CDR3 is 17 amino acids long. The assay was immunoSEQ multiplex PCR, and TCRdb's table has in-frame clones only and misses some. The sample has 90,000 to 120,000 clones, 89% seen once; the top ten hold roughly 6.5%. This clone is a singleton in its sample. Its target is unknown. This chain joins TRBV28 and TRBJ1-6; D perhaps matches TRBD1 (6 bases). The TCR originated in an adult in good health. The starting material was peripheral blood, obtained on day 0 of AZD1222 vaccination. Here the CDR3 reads CASSTGGRLVWNSPLHF. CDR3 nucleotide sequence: TGTGCCAGCAGTACCGGGGGGCGCTTGGTTTGGAATTCACCCCTCCACTTT.